The 20 T cell receptor beta chains below all came from one sample that was sequenced in a study of CD8+ T cells in alopecia areata. TCR sequencing used cDNA made by reverse transcription of extracted RNA. Assay used: immunoSEQ multiplex PCR; TCRdb lists only in-frame clones, some missing. The data hold about 76,000 clones, with about 71% observed a single time. Treatment indicated: oral pan-JAK inhibitor, 5-10 mg twice daily. The sample was CD8+ T cells sorted from blood, taken at week 24, from a patient treated with tofacitinib. All receptors derive from a human donor with alopecia areata.

This clone was seen only a few times. The chain is built from TRBV5-1 and TRBJ2-7; 9 bases match TRBD1. This CDR3 is built from 17 residues. The germline V gene has CDR1 SGHRS and CDR2 YFSETQ. V gave up 7 bases and J gave up 3 bases; unmatched junction bases: 17. The CDR3 nucleotides read TGCGCCAGCCACGAAGTAAAGGGGGGACAGGGAGACTACGAGCAGTACTTC. The encoded protein is CASHEVKGGQGDYEQYF.

The chain combines TRBV5-5 with TRBJ1-5, with D tentatively TRBD1 (5 bases). Germline CDR1 is SGHKS and CDR2 is YYEKEE (reference sequence). With 2 bases removed from V and 2 bases from J, the gap between germline ends came to 11 bases. CDR3 size: 15 residues. CDR3: CASSLEGSGNQPQHF. The CDR3 DNA reads TGTGCCAGCAGCTTAGAGGGGTCGGGCAATCAGCCCCAGCATTTT.

The J gene is TRBJ1-1, the V gene TRBV7-2; unclear D gene. The CDR3 covers 11 residues. Trimming removed 1 base at V and 7 bases at J, with 4 bases between. Germline-derived CDR1 and CDR2 are SGHTA and FQGNSA. This CDR3 is CASSLVNEAFF. CDR3 DNA: TGTGCCAGCAGCTTAGTGAATGAAGCTTTCTTT.

This clone was counted a few times. The chain joins TRBV10-2 to TRBJ2-5, with 11 bases that match TRBD1. Per the germline V gene, CDR1 is WSHSY and CDR2 is SAAADI. The CDR3 has 12 residues. The J segment lost 5 bases and the V segment lost 10 bases, leaving 3 bases of the junction unmatched. The CDR3 DNA is TGCGCCACCCGGGACAGGGGGGAGACCCAGTACTTC. Translation: CATRDRGETQYF.

The chain carries TRBV6-5 and TRBJ1-2, with 9 bases lining up with TRBD1. The germline gives CDR1 MNHEY, CDR2 SVGAGI. J lost 6 bases, V lost 5 bases, and 4 bases had no gene match. The CDR3 consists of 13 residues. CDR3 residues: CASSPTGGNGYTF. As DNA, the CDR3 is TGTGCCAGCAGTCCTACAGGGGGCAATGGCTACACCTTC.

The chain employs TRBV27 and TRBJ2-7; the D is unclear. The V gene's germline CDR1 is MNHEY and CDR2 SMNVEV (reference sequence). V lost 8 bases, J lost 0 bases, and 17 bases lay in between. CDR3 length: 15 amino acids. The DNA for the CDR3 is TGTGCCAGCGCCCCTCTCGGACCGGGCTCCTACGAGCAGTACTTC. Translated: CASAPLGPGSYEQYF.

This sequence joins TRBV7-8 and TRBJ2-7; 10 bases are a match to TRBD1. J was trimmed by 2 bases and V by 5 bases; bases with no gene match: 3. Germline V lookup: CDR1 SGHVS, CDR2 FQNEAQ. The CDR3 has 14 residues. DNA for the CDR3: TGTGCCAGCAGCCCAGGGACAGGGGCCTACGAGCAGTACTTC. Amino acid sequence: CASSPGTGAYEQYF.

This clone was picked up a small number of times. This chain links TRBV7-9 with TRBJ1-1, with no clear D. CDR3 length equals 11 residues. Germline CDR1 reads SEHNR; CDR2 reads FQNEAQ (reference sequence). V was trimmed by 4 bases and J by 12 bases, leaving 12 bases between them. The CDR3 spells CASSSAAGSFF. CDR3 coding DNA: TGTGCCAGCAGCTCCGCCGCCGGGTCTTTCTTT.

The chain employs TRBV30 and TRBJ1-2; 8 bases fit TRBD1. J gave up 5 bases and V 4 bases, and 18 bases lay outside the gene matches. This CDR3 comprises 17 residues. Germline CDR1 reads GTSNPN; CDR2 reads SVGIG (reference sequence). CDR3 sequence (DNA): TGTGCCTGGACCACGATCAGTACGGGACAGGTATCTTATGGCTACACCTTC. Protein product: CAWTTISTGQVSYGYTF.

The gene calls are TRBV10-3 and TRBJ2-3; 10 nucleotides align to TRBD2. V was clipped by 6 bases and J by 0 bases; unmatched bases: 6. The germline CDR1 and CDR2 sequences are ENHRY and SYGVKD. This CDR3 has 16 residues. CDR3 DNA sequence: TGTGCCATCAGAAGCGGGGGGGCCTCTAGCACAGATACGCAGTATTTT. Protein: CAIRSGGASSTDTQYF.

The genes are TRBV10-3 and TRBJ2-7, with TRBD2 matching 9 bases. V trimming: 2 bases; J trimming: 0 bases; junction bases outside the gene matches: 11. The CDR3 runs to 18 residues. Germline CDR1 and CDR2: ENHRY and SYGVKD. CDR3 loop: CAISEGLTSGLSSYEQYF. CDR3 nucleotides: TGTGCCATCAGTGAGGGTTTGACTAGCGGCCTAAGCTCCTACGAGCAGTACTTC.

V and J are TRBV7-6 and TRBJ2-1, with unresolved D. V lost 4 bases and J lost 0, with 10 bases in between. CDR1 is SGHVS and CDR2 is FNYEAQ in the germline V gene. There are 15 residues in the CDR3. The CDR3, as DNA: TGTGCCAGCAGCTCCCTCCCCAGCTCCTACAATGAGCAGTTCTTC. Translation: CASSSLPSSYNEQFF.

The V and J genes are TRBV14 and TRBJ2-7, with 7 positions matching TRBD2. Germline loops: CDR1 SGHDN, CDR2 FVKESK. V was pared by 1 base and J by 3 bases, with 6 bases of the junction left unmatched. The length of the CDR3 is 15 residues. Here the CDR3 reads CASSQASSGYYEQYF. The CDR3 DNA reads as TGTGCCAGCAGCCAAGCCTCTAGCGGATACTACGAGCAGTACTTC.

V is TRBV7-3 and J is TRBJ2-3; D gene ambiguous. V was clipped by 8 bases and J by 2 bases, with 17 bases between them. The CDR3 has 15 amino acids. CDR1 and CDR2 from the germline V gene are SGHTA and FQGTGA. CDR3 DNA: TGTGCCAGCCGACCCGGGCCTGGGGTCACAGATACGCAGTATTTT. Translating it yields CASRPGPGVTDTQYF.

V gene TRBV28 combines with J gene TRBJ2-2; no clear D gene. CDR1 and CDR2 (germline): MDHEN, SYDVKM. CDR3 size: 11 residues. V lost 2 bases, J lost 5 bases, and 0 bases lay in between. The CDR3 DNA follows: TGTGCCAGCAGTTTAACCGGGGAGCTGTTTTTT. Amino acid sequence: CASSLTGELFF.

The chain recombines TRBV5-1 with TRBJ2-7; a possible D gene is TRBD1 (6 bases). The V end was cut by 0 bases, the J end by 3 bases, with 25 bases between. The CDR3 runs to 19 residues. CDR1 SGHRS and CDR2 YFSETQ come from the germline V gene. The CDR3 DNA follows: TGCGCCAGCAGCTTGGCTATCAGGGGTTCAACGGCGACGGGCTACGAGCAGTACTTC. This sequence encodes CASSLAIRGSTATGYEQYF.

A single count supports this clone. The chain links TRBV6-5 to TRBJ2-5; tentatively, D is TRBD2 (6 bases). The CDR3 covers 14 residues. V lost 0 bases and J 7 bases, leaving 12 bases between the germline ends. The germline CDR1 and CDR2 sequences are MNHEY and SVGAGI. The CDR3 here is CASSYSIGRGTQYF. Written as DNA, the CDR3 is TGTGCCAGCAGTTACTCGATAGGGCGGGGGACCCAGTACTTC.

This clone has only one observation. The chain couples TRBV27 to TRBJ1-2; D uncertain. The germline V gene has CDR1 MNHEY and CDR2 SMNVEV (reference sequence). The CDR3 has 19 residues. Trimming removed 2 bases from V and 3 bases from J, with 25 bases in between. The CDR3 DNA sequence: TGTGCCAGCAGTTTAAGGGTGTGGGCCTCTCCCCCCACCGACTATGGCTACACCTTC. It specifies CASSLRVWASPPTDYGYTF.

V usage is TRBV19 and J usage is TRBJ2-7; perhaps D is TRBD1 or TRBD2 (5 bases each). The V end lost 5 bases, the J end lost 3 bases, and 17 bases lay between the germline ends. The CDR3 consists of 15 residues. Germline CDR1 LNHDA, CDR2 SQIVND (reference sequence). The DNA for the CDR3 is TGTGCCAGTAGTTTCGCGAGTGGGACGTACTACGAGCAGTACTTC. It yields the protein CASSFASGTYYEQYF.

This clone was detected only a few times. The junction departs from the called germline gene at one end, perhaps through a read error. The chain has TRBV29-1 and TRBJ2-3; TRBD2 agrees at 8 bases. The germline CDR1 and CDR2 sequences are SQVTM and ANQGSEA. The CDR3 totals 13 residues. The CDR3 protein is CSVEGLAEYTQYF. CDR3 nucleotide sequence: TGCAGCGTGGAAGGACTAGCCGAGTATACGCAGTATTTT.